This TCR beta chain comes out of a study of T cell clusters in autoimmune cytopenias. TRB was amplified by touch-down multiplex PCR, primer pools A and B combined. TCRdb reprocessed the multiplex PCR reads; each CDR3 protein has one entry and no DNA is given. The sample has roughly 9,500 distinct CDR3 sequences. TRB was amplified from 250 ng of peripheral blood genomic DNA per sample. A remark on this clonotype: Its specificity is not known.

Germline V gives CDR1 DFQATT, CDR2 SNEGSKA (reference sequence). There are 12 residues in the CDR3. Overall study results and limits: Clustering suggested that physiological T cell clusters were missing in primary autoimmune cytopenia patients. Exclusive TRB clusters were approximately 3-fold more numerous in healthy donors than in active autoimmune hepatitis.

This clonotype was sampled from a human donor with an autoimmune cytopenia or autoimmune hepatitis (not recorded which). The rearrangement uses TRBV20-1 and TRBJ2-3. Sequenced: peripheral blood. Here the CDR3 reads CSARFDGDTQYF.